The rows below give T cell receptor beta chains drawn from one sample of a study of blood T cells in healthy people across ages. One entry per CDR3 protein, called by TCRdb with MiXCR from the 5' RACE reads. The sample includes more than 1,400,000 distinct CDR3 sequences, around two fifths of them seen just once. Sequencing used blood. Source of these receptors: a woman under 30 in good health. Both conserved end residues are part of each CDR3. D genes are given only for firm matches. Clone size is given for some rows only: seen once, a few or many times, or a class if the clone is expanded.

NA	few	TRBJ1-2	TRBV2	CASSEVVGFGGYTF	TGTGCCAGCAGTGAAGTCGTAGGGTTCGGTGGCTACACCTTC
TRBD1	NA	TRBJ2-3	TRBV12-3/TRBV12-4	CASTLGGQAADTQYF	TGTGCCAGCACCTTAGGGGGACAGGCCGCGGATACGCAGTATTTT
TRBD2	many	TRBJ2-3	TRBV4-1	CASSQASGGTDTQYF	TGTGCCAGCAGCCAAGCCAGCGGGGGCACAGATACGCAGTATTTT
TRBD2	NA	TRBJ2-3	TRBV7-9	CAIPRPGLAVPLSTDTQYF	TGTGCCATCCCACGTCCGGGACTAGCGGTCCCCCTTAGCACAGATACGCAGTATTTT
NA	NA	TRBJ1-1	TRBV12-3/TRBV12-4	CASSPDVGKNTEAFF	TGTGCCAGCAGCCCTGACGTAGGGAAGAACACTGAAGCTTTCTTT
NA	few	TRBJ1-1	TRBV12-3/TRBV12-4	CASTPVLNTEAFF	TGTGCCAGCACCCCCGTTCTGAACACTGAAGCTTTCTTT
TRBD1	NA	TRBJ2-7	TRBV12-3/TRBV12-4	CASSLQGAFYEQYF	TGTGCCAGCAGCCTACAGGGGGCCTTCTACGAGCAGTACTTC
NA	NA	TRBJ1-2	TRBV7-9	CASSATTGYGYTF	TGTGCCAGCAGCGCTACGACAGGCTATGGCTACACCTTC
TRBD2	NA	TRBJ2-1	TRBV12-3/TRBV12-4	CASSPRLGGRGPYNEQFF	TGTGCCAGCAGTCCCCGTCTGGGCGGGAGGGGGCCCTACAATGAGCAGTTCTTC
TRBD1	NA	TRBJ2-7	TRBV29-1	CSGRGQGAYEQYF	TGCAGCGGCCGGGGACAGGGGGCCTACGAGCAGTACTTC
NA	few	TRBJ2-3	TRBV6-1	CASSEALRSITDTQYF	TGTGCCAGCAGTGAAGCCCTTCGGAGTATAACAGATACGCAGTATTTT
NA	few	TRBJ2-3	TRBV7-9	CASTRVGDTQYF	TGTGCCAGCACCCGGGTGGGAGATACGCAGTATTTT
NA	NA	TRBJ1-1	TRBV14	CASSQEARTEAFF	TGTGCCAGCAGCCAAGAAGCCAGAACTGAAGCTTTCTTT
TRBD1	once	TRBJ2-1	TRBV7-9	CASSLSSDRGSYNEQFF	TGTGCCAGCAGCTTATCTTCGGACAGGGGGTCCTACAATGAGCAGTTCTTC
NA	NA	TRBJ1-5	TRBV20-1	CSAHRNPSNQPQHF	TGCAGTGCTCATAGAAACCCTAGCAATCAGCCCCAGCATTTT
NA	NA	TRBJ2-4	TRBV5-1	CASSFTNAAGTRNLAKNIQYF	TGCGCCAGCAGCTTCACAAACGCTGCCGGGACAAGAAATCTAGCCAAAAACATTCAGTACTTC
TRBD2	NA	TRBJ2-3	TRBV11-2	CASSPMWLAGTDTQYF	TGTGCCAGCAGTCCAATGTGGCTAGCGGGGACAGATACGCAGTATTTT
TRBD1	NA	TRBJ2-3	TRBV6-5	CASSYRDSGTDTQYF	TGTGCCAGCAGTTACAGGGACAGTGGCACAGATACGCAGTATTTT
NA	NA	TRBJ2-7	TRBV11-3	CASSLRGSSNEQYF	TGTGCCAGCAGCTTGCGGGGAAGTTCCAACGAGCAGTACTTC
TRBD1	NA	TRBJ1-5	TRBV6-1	CASSELGGQGLNQPQHF	TGTGCCAGCAGTGAACTTGGGGGACAGGGCTTAAATCAGCCCCAGCATTTT